The 17 T cell receptor beta chains below all came from one sample that was sequenced in a study of blood T cell repertoires in COVID-19. Here immunoSEQ multiplex PCR was the method, and the copy in TCRdb shows in-frame clones only, minus some. In the table there are approximately 140,000 clones, 80% to 90% of which are singletons. Sequenced material: peripheral blood. These receptors were collected from a woman aged 55-69 years with COVID-19, enrolled during active disease.

The chain combines TRBV11-2 with TRBJ1-1, with a possible D match to TRBD1 (6 bases). The V gene lost 0 bases and the J gene lost 11 bases, with 25 bases spanning the gap. This CDR3 is 17 amino acids long. Germline-derived CDR1 and CDR2 are SGHAT and FQNNGV. CDR3 nucleotides: TGTGCCAGCAGCTTAGACCGGGCCCCAGGGGCGTTAATAGGCGCTTTCTTT. It is translated as CASSLDRAPGALIGAFF. The entire variable domain, with the rest obtained from reference TRBV11-2 and TRBJ1-1, is as follows: EAGVAQSPRYKIIEKRQSVAFWCNPISGHATLYWYQQILGQGPKLLIQFQNNGVVDDSQLPKDRFSAERLKGVDSTLKIQPAKLEDSAVYLCASSLDRAPGALIGAFFGQGTRLTVV.

The J gene is TRBJ2-7, the V gene TRBV6-2 or TRBV6-3; D may be TRBD1 (6 bases). The CDR3 is 15 residues long. V was shortened by 6 bases and J by 0 bases, with 15 bases between the two germline ends. From germline, CDR1 is MNHEY and CDR2 SVGEGT. In DNA form, the CDR3 reads TGTGCCAGCAGCCCTTGGGGCAGGGGCTCCTACGAGCAGTACTTC. Translated, it gives CASSPWGRGSYEQYF.

The chain joins TRBV6-2 or TRBV6-3 to TRBJ2-4, with 7 bases aligning to TRBD1. The trim removed 0 bases at V and 3 bases at J, leaving 5 bases unmatched. The CDR3 extends over 16 amino acids. Germline values: CDR1 MNHEY, CDR2 SVGEGT. The CDR3 loop reads CASSYSGDSHKNIQYF. Here the CDR3 DNA reads TGTGCCAGCAGTTACTCGGGGGACAGCCACAAAAACATTCAGTACTTC.

The chain couples TRBV9 to TRBJ1-2; no firm D call. Per germline, CDR1 SGDLS and CDR2 YYNGEE. The CDR3 has 11 residues. Trimming took off 3 bases at V and 6 bases at J, with 6 bases between the two ends. The DNA for the CDR3 is TGTGCCAGCAGCGCCCGAGATGGCTACACCTTC. Translation: CASSARDGYTF. Combining the CDR3 with reference TRBV9 and TRBJ1-2 gives the whole variable domain DSGVTQTPKHLITATGQRVTLRCSPRSGDLSVYWYQQSLDQGLQFLIQYYNGEERAKGNILERFSAQQFPDLHSELNLSSLELGDSALYFCASSARDGYTFGSGTRLTVV.

V usage is TRBV29-1 and J usage is TRBJ2-1; no clear D gene. This CDR3 region has 13 residues. Germline V lookup: CDR1 SQVTM, CDR2 ANQGSEA. Deletions cut 7 bases from V and 5 bases from J, with 15 bases between. CDR3 DNA: TGCAGCGGTCGAGCAAAAACCGACAATGAGCAGTTCTTC. Its translation: CSGRAKTDNEQFF.

Notes on this clone: Other DNA sequences of this sample code for an identical CDR3. V gene TRBV9 combines with J gene TRBJ2-7, with 9 bases lining up with TRBD1. The CDR3 totals 14 residues. The V segment lost 2 bases and the J segment 3 bases; nucleotides outside the gene matches: 3. CDR1 and CDR2 from the germline V gene are SGDLS and YYNGEE. The CDR3 reads CASSVGDRVYEQYF. CDR3 bases: TGTGCCAGCAGCGTGGGGGACAGGGTCTACGAGCAGTACTTC. The full variable domain, rest sourced from reference TRBV9 and TRBJ2-7, is DSGVTQTPKHLITATGQRVTLRCSPRSGDLSVYWYQQSLDQGLQFLIQYYNGEERAKGNILERFSAQQFPDLHSELNLSSLELGDSALYFCASSVGDRVYEQYFGPGTRLTVT.

This chain links TRBV27 with TRBJ2-7; 7 nucleotides align to TRBD1. V shed 5 bases and J 0 bases; nucleotides not matched to a gene: 7. Germline assignment: CDR1 MNHEY and CDR2 SMNVEV (reference sequence). The CDR3 is 15 amino acids. The CDR3 loop is CASSSNRGGSYEQYF. CDR3 in DNA: TGTGCCAGCAGTAGCAACAGGGGCGGCTCCTACGAGCAGTACTTC.

CDR3 residues: CASSLPWGGPDYGYTF. For the CDR3, the DNA is TGTGCCAGCAGCCTCCCTTGGGGGGGGCCAGACTATGGCTACACCTTC. The genes are TRBV9 and TRBJ1-2, with TRBD1 as a possible D gene (6 bases). Germline V CDR1 and CDR2: SGDLS, YYNGEE. The CDR3 spans 16 residues. With 4 bases removed from V and 3 bases from J, the gap between germline ends came to 19 bases.

The genes are TRBV3-1 (or the pseudogene TRBV3-2) and TRBJ1-4; D uncertain. Germline CDR1 and CDR2: LGHDT and YNNKEL (reference sequence). V was shortened by 4 bases and J by 6 bases, with 12 bases between the two germline ends. CDR3 length equals 14 residues. This CDR3 is CASSPLGRDEKLFF. CDR3 DNA: TGTGCCAGCAGCCCACTTGGGCGAGATGAAAAACTGTTTTTT.

The rearrangement joins TRBV5-1 to TRBJ1-2, with 7 bases that match TRBD1. The germline CDR1 and CDR2 sequences are SGHRS and YFSETQ. Germline trimming cut 0 bases from V and 3 bases from J; bases unmatched to any gene: 11. The CDR3 is made up of 17 amino acids. The CDR3 DNA reads TGCGCCAGCAGCTTGGCTATTCGGCAGGGGGGTGACTATGGCTACACCTTC. Protein sequence: CASSLAIRQGGDYGYTF.

The V gene is TRBV25-1, the J gene TRBJ2-5; TRBD2 matches 12 bases. The length of the CDR3 is 16 residues. With V trimmed by 2 bases and J by 5 bases, 6 bases remained unmatched. The V gene's germline CDR1 is MGHDK and CDR2 SYGVNS. CDR3 loop: CASSELAGGPQETQYF. The CDR3 nucleotides are TGTGCCAGCAGTGAACTAGCGGGGGGGCCTCAGGAGACCCAGTACTTC.

The chain carries TRBV18 and TRBJ2-5; TRBD2 agrees at 14 bases. CDR3 length: 16 amino acids. J was trimmed by 4 bases and V by 6 bases; bases with no gene match: 7. The germline CDR1 and CDR2 sequences are KGHSH and LQKENI. DNA for the CDR3: TGTGCCAGCTCCCGGACTAGCGGGGGGCCCAGAGAGACCCAGTACTTC. Translating it yields CASSRTSGGPRETQYF.

This sequence joins TRBV30 and TRBJ1-3, with a weak D call TRBD1 (5 bases). Germline V gives CDR1 GTSNPN, CDR2 SVGIG (reference sequence). With 0 bases removed from V and 9 bases from J, the gap between germline ends came to 12 bases. The CDR3 runs 13 residues. In nucleotides, the CDR3 is TGTGCCTGGAGTGTAAACAGGAAGGGCACCATATATTTT. As protein: CAWSVNRKGTIYF.

The V call is TRBV13, the J call TRBJ2-7; 10 bases align to TRBD1. CDR1 and CDR2 (germline): PRHDT, FYEKMQ (reference sequence). The junction had 9 bases not matched to a gene; V was cut back by 4 bases and J by 6 bases. CDR3 size: 15 residues. CDR3 DNA sequence: TGTGCCAGCAGCTCGACCCGACAGGGGGCAACCGAGCAGTACTTC. Translation: CASSSTRQGATEQYF.

The chain combines TRBV28 with TRBJ1-2, with 7 bases lining up with TRBD1. The V segment lost 5 bases and the J segment 2 bases; nucleotides outside the gene matches: 8. Looked up from germline, CDR1 is MDHEN and CDR2 is SYDVKM. The length of the CDR3 is 15 residues. The chain's CDR3 is CASSPNRGLNYGYTF. The CDR3 DNA sequence: TGTGCCAGCAGTCCTAACAGGGGATTAAACTATGGCTACACCTTC.

The chain recombines TRBV24-1 with TRBJ1-1, with 8 bases matching TRBD1. The germline V gene encodes CDR1 KGHDR and CDR2 SFDVKD. V dropped 3 bases and J dropped 7; count of bases not matched to a gene: 9. CDR3 length: 15 amino acids. CDR3 bases: TGTGCCACCAGTGATCCCTCAGGGGGCTTTGATGAAGCTTTCTTT. This translates into CATSDPSGGFDEAFF.

A remark on this clone: The same CDR3 can be traced to other DNA sequences in this sample. The genes are TRBV7-2 and TRBJ1-5, with a possible D match to TRBD1 (6 bases). The CDR3 is 15 residues long. CDR1 is SGHTA, CDR2 FQGNSA, per germline. The germline V and J ends were trimmed by 1 base and 3 bases, with 10 bases remaining between them. The CDR3 sequence: CASSLVGGLNQPQHF. CDR3 bases: TGTGCCAGCAGCTTAGTTGGGGGCCTCAATCAGCCCCAGCATTTT.